The TCR beta chain described here comes from a study of T cell responses to AZD1222 COVID-19 vaccine (dated by TCRdb to the early 2020s). Regarding the complete study: A total of approximately 240 trial participants underwent TCR sequencing, of whom about 210 had received two doses of AZD1222 and approximately 25 had received two doses of the MenACWY control vaccine. Trial participants were enrolled by age into 18-55, 56-69 and 70-plus year subgroups, with roughly 160, 29 and 62 TCR-sequenced participants respectively. Broader findings and caveats from the paper: After two AZD1222 doses, spike-specific TCR breadth and depth were significantly higher than at day 0 and than in MenACWY recipients. Participants were mostly white British and included more females than males, and it was suggested by the authors that clonal diversity may have been underestimated. Epitopes outside the regions mutated in the B.1.351 and B.1.1.7 variants were reportedly recognized by nearly half of the unique spike-specific TCRs. Vaccine-associated CD4 TCRs spanned the whole spike protein, with dominant responses in regions 160-218 and 743-854. Only five to seven AZD1222 recipients were SARS-CoV-2 seropositive at baseline, limiting conclusions about previously exposed vaccinees. Because no samples from the day 14 peak response were available, repertoires could be characterized only after the peak T cell response. The 56-69-year group was small, and its depth increase did not reach significance, likely because of low power.

The germline V end is reduced by 2 bases and the J end by 5 bases; junction bases left unmatched: 2. Its CDR3 holds 14 amino acids, cysteine through phenylalanine. Solely the CDR3 DNA is kept, with 42 bases framed from the first base. CDR1 and CDR2, per the germline V gene, are MNHEY and SVGAGI. The CDR3 regions of human TCRbeta chains were subjected to immunosequencing. Concerning the study's data processing: Repertoire TCRs were matched against a reference library of SARS-CoV-2-specific TCRs generated with the MIRA antigen-specificity platform. Breadth was defined as the fraction of unique TCRs that were SARS-CoV-2-associated. Depth was defined as the fraction of total T cells that were SARS-CoV-2-associated. Using the MIRA data, each spike-specific TCR was mapped to the spike region that the TCR reacts to and placed in a CD4 or CD8 class. Log10-transformed breadth and depth values were compared by one-way ANOVA with Sidak's multiple comparisons tests. TCRdb holds this immuneACCESS table with in-frame rearrangements only. Some clones are missing; in checked studies, unresolved V genes explain under half, and the rest has no known cause. The DNA was the basis for D and trimming; V, J and clone size are from that table. This sample gives about 140,000 clones in total; about 90% of them show up just once. 7% to 9% of the sample rests with the top ten.

Comment on this clone: Its antigen is not yet known. The record has no base qualities; no much larger clone is one base away.

Sample time point, as interpreted from the label and publication: about 28 days (+/-7) after the second vaccine dose. This specimen's treatment or condition label, per the study, means: meningococcal conjugate vaccine given as trial control. Vaccinee samples were obtained from the UK trials COV001 and COV002, which included a single-blind randomized controlled phase 2/3 trial of AZD1222 (ChAdOx1 nCoV-19) in healthy adults. For TCRbeta chain sequencing, PBMC samples from trial participants were taken at day 0 and at day 28 after the second dose. The chain joins TRBV6-5 to TRBJ2-2; the central 7 bases match TRBD1. The origin of this receptor is an adult who received the MenACWY meningococcal vaccine as a control. Material: peripheral blood, obtained 28 days after the second dose of the MenACWY control vaccine. The DNA reads as follows: TGTGCCAGCAGTTACCGGGACAGAACCGGGGAGCTGTTTTTT. This sequence encodes CASSYRDRTGELFF.